The rows below give T cell receptor beta chains drawn from one sample of a study of blood T cell repertoires in COVID-19. Sequenced by immunoSEQ multiplex PCR; TCRdb stores in-frame clones only, minus some. Of around 200,000 clones listed, roughly 80% are singletons. The sample was peripheral blood. Receptors were obtained from a woman between 70 and 85 years old with COVID-19, enrolled during active disease. CDR3s include the opening cysteine and the closing phenylalanine or tryptophan. A D gene is named only where the DNA matches it firmly. A clone size is listed for some rows: how often the clone was seen (once, few, many), or a class if it is expanded.

v_call,d_call,j_call,clone_size,cdr3_aa,cdr3_nt
TRBV6-5,-,TRBJ1-1,-,CASNQEGRSTEAFF,TGTGCCAGCAACCAGGAGGGTAGAAGCACTGAAGCTTTCTTT
TRBV18,-,TRBJ1-1,-,CASSPTGITTEAFF,TGTGCCAGCTCACCCACAGGGATTACCACTGAAGCTTTCTTT
TRBV10-2,TRBD1,TRBJ1-3,-,CASSLGGQGNTIYF,TGCGCCAGCAGCCTAGGGGGACAGGGGAACACCATATATTTT
TRBV5-1,-,TRBJ2-2,-,CASSPARGVDTGELFF,TGCGCCAGCAGCCCCGCCAGGGGGGTGGACACCGGGGAGCTGTTTTTT
TRBV27,-,TRBJ1-3,-,CASSLNRGISGNTIYF,TGTGCCAGCAGTTTAAATCGGGGGATCTCTGGAAACACCATATATTTT
TRBV5-1,-,TRBJ1-3,-,CASSSTGGSSGNTIYF,TGCGCCAGCAGCTCGACTGGGGGGAGCTCTGGAAACACCATATATTTT
TRBV5-6,-,TRBJ1-5,-,CASSLASGVGNQPQHF,TGTGCCAGCAGCTTGGCCTCAGGGGTTGGCAATCAGCCCCAGCATTTT
TRBV18,TRBD1,TRBJ2-3,-,CASSFLRTGDGTDTQYF,TGTGCCAGCTCATTCCTAAGGACAGGGGATGGCACAGATACGCAGTATTTT
TRBV5-6,TRBD1,TRBJ1-2,few,CASSFRDRGSGYTF,TGTGCCAGCAGCTTCCGGGACAGGGGATCTGGCTACACCTTC
TRBV30,-,TRBJ1-4,-,CAWSVGGASSEKLFF,TGTGCCTGGAGTGTAGGGGGGGCAAGTAGTGAAAAACTGTTTTTT
TRBV28,TRBD1,TRBJ2-1,-,CASSYGTVSYNEQFF,TGTGCCAGCAGTTATGGGACAGTCTCCTACAATGAGCAGTTCTTC
TRBV4-1,TRBD2,TRBJ2-1,-,CASSHQAGAYNEQFF,TGCGCCAGCAGCCATCAAGCGGGAGCCTACAATGAGCAGTTCTTC
TRBV14,-,TRBJ1-1,few,CASSQEIGDSSPEAFF,TGTGCCAGCAGCCAAGAAATTGGCGACAGTAGCCCTGAAGCTTTCTTT
TRBV29-1,TRBD1,TRBJ1-5,-,CSVEPKTGTGNQPQHF,TGCAGCGTTGAACCAAAAACCGGGACAGGGAATCAGCCCCAGCATTTT
TRBV7-2,TRBD2,TRBJ2-3,-,CASSFQLAGGTDTQYF,TGTGCCAGCAGCTTTCAACTAGCGGGGGGCACAGATACGCAGTATTTT
TRBV27,TRBD1,TRBJ2-6,-,CATGTALSGANVLTF,TGTGCCACCGGGACAGCGCTCTCTGGGGCCAACGTCCTGACTTTC
TRBV7-2,TRBD1,TRBJ1-5,-,CASSFTGQGNQPQHF,TGTGCCAGCAGCTTCACTGGACAGGGCAATCAGCCCCAGCATTTT
TRBV18,-,TRBJ1-1,-,CASSGGDTEAFF,TGTGCCAGCTCAGGAGGGGACACTGAAGCTTTCTTT
TRBV6-5,-,TRBJ1-4,-,CASSTTVLNEKLFF,TGTGCCAGCAGTACGACAGTACTGAATGAAAAACTGTTTTTT
TRBV5-1,TRBD1,TRBJ1-4,-,CASSFLGGVDEKLFF,TGCGCCAGCAGCTTCTTAGGGGGCGTCGACGAAAAACTGTTTTTT
TRBV11-3,-,TRBJ2-1,-,CASSKRQDEQFF,TGTGCCAGCAGCAAAAGACAGGATGAGCAGTTCTTC
TRBV28,-,TRBJ1-1,-,CVSSLWRGGRNTEAFF,TGTGTCAGCAGTTTATGGCGGGGGGGTAGAAACACTGAAGCTTTCTTT
TRBV11-3,-,TRBJ2-5,once,CASSGEAETQYF,TGTGCCAGCAGCGGAGAGGCGGAGACCCAGTACTTC
TRBV7-9,-,TRBJ1-1,-,CASSYQQLTFF,TGTGCCAGCAGTTACCAACAGTTAACTTTCTTT
TRBV2,TRBD2,TRBJ2-5,-,CASREVAGTSVETQYF,TGTGCCAGCAGGGAAGTAGCGGGGACGTCTGTGGAGACCCAGTACTTC
TRBV27,TRBD1,TRBJ2-4,-,CASSTPGTGWNIQYF,TGTGCCAGCAGTACCCCAGGGACAGGGTGGAACATTCAGTACTTC
TRBV19,-,TRBJ1-2,-,CASTGGRDYGYTF,TGTGCCAGTACCGGGGGGCGCGACTATGGCTACACCTTC
TRBV5-1,-,TRBJ1-2,-,CASTGDSGPYGYTF,TGCGCCAGCACCGGGGACTCCGGCCCCTATGGCTACACCTTC
TRBV12-5,-,TRBJ2-3,-,CASGFSGVQGDTQYF,TGTGCTAGTGGTTTCAGTGGAGTTCAAGGAGATACGCAGTATTTT
TRBV6-5,-,TRBJ1-5,-,CASSYSRENNQPQHF,TGTGCCAGCAGTTACTCCCGGGAGAACAATCAGCCCCAGCATTTT
TRBV11-2,-,TRBJ2-2,few,CASSSQRGTGELFF,TGTGCCAGCAGCTCCCAACGGGGCACCGGGGAGCTGTTTTTT
TRBV28,TRBD1,TRBJ1-2,-,CASRVRTGDYGYTF,TGTGCCAGCAGAGTGAGGACAGGAGACTATGGCTACACCTTC
TRBV30,-,TRBJ1-4,-,CAWEPPSGVRHEKLFF,TGTGCCTGGGAACCGCCATCTGGTGTGCGCCATGAAAAACTGTTTTTT
TRBV4-1,TRBD2,TRBJ2-1,-,CASSPGLAGVFSYNEQFF,TGCGCCAGCAGCCCGGGACTAGCGGGAGTCTTTTCCTACAATGAGCAGTTCTTC
TRBV5-6,TRBD2,TRBJ2-3,once,CASSSGGTDTQYF,TGTGCCAGCAGCTCGGGGGGTACAGATACGCAGTATTTT
TRBV7-3,TRBD2,TRBJ2-5,-,CASSLGRGGRETQYF,TGTGCCAGCAGCTTAGGGCGGGGGGGCCGAGAGACCCAGTACTTC
TRBV28,TRBD2,TRBJ2-3,-,CASRPGLAESDTQYF,TGTGCCAGCAGACCTGGACTAGCGGAGTCAGATACGCAGTATTTT
TRBV13,-,TRBJ1-2,-,CASSSPSQGDYGYTF,TGTGCCAGCAGCTCACCCTCACAAGGGGACTATGGCTACACCTTC
TRBV18,-,TRBJ2-5,once,CASSPTGIQETQYF,TGTGCCAGCTCACCAACGGGTATCCAAGAGACCCAGTACTTC
TRBV5-1,-,TRBJ2-5,-,CASLSGSGQETQYF,TGCGCCAGCTTGTCGGGCAGCGGACAAGAGACCCAGTACTTC
TRBV4-1,TRBD1,TRBJ1-1,few,CASSQDRGGAMIAEAFF,TGCGCCAGCAGCCAAGATAGAGGGGGCGCGATGATCGCTGAAGCTTTCTTT
TRBV15,-,TRBJ2-6,-,CATSSSSSGANVLTF,TGTGCCACCAGCAGTAGTAGCTCTGGGGCCAACGTCCTGACTTTC
TRBV5-8,-,TRBJ1-5,-,CASSLGQPQHF,TGTGCCAGCAGCCTAGGACAGCCCCAGCATTTT
TRBV28,TRBD1,TRBJ2-5,-,CASSFGGTGGRGTQYF,TGTGCCAGCAGTTTCGGGGGGACAGGGGGCAGAGGGACCCAGTACTTC
TRBV9,TRBD1,TRBJ1-2,-,CASSVLGQVGRNGYTF,TGTGCCAGCAGCGTTTTAGGACAGGTTGGGAGAAATGGCTACACCTTC
TRBV18,TRBD2,TRBJ2-7,few,CASSVTSDYEQYF,TGTGCCAGCTCAGTGACTAGCGATTACGAGCAGTACTTC
TRBV7-7,TRBD1,TRBJ1-1,-,CASSRRQGTEAFF,TGTGCTAGCAGCAGGCGACAGGGCACTGAAGCTTTCTTT
TRBV9,-,TRBJ1-5,-,CASSVGQGRQPQHF,TGTGCCAGCAGCGTAGGGCAGGGTCGTCAGCCCCAGCATTTT
TRBV14,-,TRBJ1-1,-,CASSAQANTEAFF,TGTGCCAGCAGCGCCCAGGCGAACACTGAAGCTTTCTTT
TRBV9,TRBD1,TRBJ1-1,-,CASSARGSTEAFF,TGTGCCAGCAGCGCCAGGGGGAGCACTGAAGCTTTCTTT
TRBV5-1,TRBD2,TRBJ2-4,-,CASSRTSGDNIQYF,TGCGCCAGCAGCCGGACTAGCGGGGATAACATTCAGTACTTC
TRBV2,-,TRBJ1-6,once,CASSDLEGLDSPLHF,TGTGCCAGCAGTGATTTAGAGGGTCTTGATTCACCCCTCCACTTT
TRBV3-1/TRBV3-2,-,TRBJ2-7,-,CASSQRSRGVYSDKQYF,TGTGCCAGCAGCCAAAGATCTCGTGGGGTTTATAGCGATAAGCAGTACTTC
TRBV5-4,TRBD2,TRBJ2-7,-,CASSLSAGDEQYF,TGTGCCAGCAGCTTATCAGCGGGAGACGAGCAGTACTTC
TRBV18,-,TRBJ1-1,-,CASSAHRDTSEAFF,TGTGCCAGCTCAGCCCACCGGGACACGTCTGAAGCTTTCTTT
TRBV7-9,TRBD2,TRBJ2-1,-,CASSLGAGRAVDEQFF,TGTGCCAGCAGCTTAGGGGCCGGGAGGGCCGTAGATGAGCAGTTCTTC
TRBV10-2,-,TRBJ1-1,-,CASNELRGGTEAFF,TGCGCCAGCAACGAACTCCGGGGAGGGACTGAAGCTTTCTTT
TRBV9,TRBD1,TRBJ2-5,-,CASSVGDRGIQETQYF,TGTGCCAGCAGCGTAGGAGACAGGGGGATTCAAGAGACCCAGTACTTC
TRBV7-6,TRBD1,TRBJ1-5,-,CASSLTRDRAQPQHF,TGTGCCAGCAGCCTCACCCGGGACAGGGCTCAGCCCCAGCATTTT